Here is one TCR beta chain with its context. The target antigen is unknown. Germline lookup yields CDR1 SGHAT and CDR2 FQNNGV. This CDR3 region has 14 residues. The trim removed 2 bases at V and 4 bases at J, leaving 4 bases unmatched. The sample is drawn from a study of cytomegalovirus exposure and HLA in healthy donors. Background on the study: Early released data comprised around 85 million unique TCRs from HLA-typed donors. Across roughly 400 genotyped donors, about 80% landed in the Caucasian-associated ancestry cluster. Study observations and caveats: High specificity and sensitivity for cytomegalovirus status were reported for the classifier. Reports state that TCR beta sequences accurately predicted most subjects' HLA-A and HLA-B alleles.

60 Vbeta and 13 Jbeta primers were used in PCR. Sequencing used immunoSEQ multiplex PCR; TCRdb keeps in-frame clones, though not all of them. This table holds around 92,000 clones, approximately 74% found once. This rearrangement joins TRBV11-2 to TRBJ1-2, with TRBD1 matching over 7 bases. Sequenced material: PBMCs. The TCR comes from a female donor in good health and CMV-seropositive. Here the CDR3 reads CASSLRDSVYGYTF. The CDR3 DNA is TGTGCCAGCAGCTTAAGGGACAGTGTCTATGGCTACACCTTC.